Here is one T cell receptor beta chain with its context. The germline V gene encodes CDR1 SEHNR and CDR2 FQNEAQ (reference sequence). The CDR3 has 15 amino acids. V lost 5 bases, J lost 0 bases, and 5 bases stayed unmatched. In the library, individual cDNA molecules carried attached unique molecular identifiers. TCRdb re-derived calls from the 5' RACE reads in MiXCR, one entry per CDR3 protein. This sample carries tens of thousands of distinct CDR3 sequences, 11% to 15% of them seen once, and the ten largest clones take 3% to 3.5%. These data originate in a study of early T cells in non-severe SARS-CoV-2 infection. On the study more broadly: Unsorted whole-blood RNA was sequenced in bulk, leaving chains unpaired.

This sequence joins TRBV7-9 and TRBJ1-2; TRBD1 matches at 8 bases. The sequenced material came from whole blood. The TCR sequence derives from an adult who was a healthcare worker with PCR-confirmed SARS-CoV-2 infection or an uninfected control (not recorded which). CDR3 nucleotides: TGTGCCAGCAGCCCGACAGGGGTCTCTAACTATGGCTACACCTTC. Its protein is CASSPTGVSNYGYTF.